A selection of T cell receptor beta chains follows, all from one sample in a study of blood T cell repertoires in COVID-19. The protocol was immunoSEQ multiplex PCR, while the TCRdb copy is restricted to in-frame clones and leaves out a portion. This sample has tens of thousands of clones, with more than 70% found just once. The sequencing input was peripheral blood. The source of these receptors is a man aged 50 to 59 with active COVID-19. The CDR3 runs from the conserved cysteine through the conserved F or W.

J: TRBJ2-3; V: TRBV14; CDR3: CASSRTGGATDTQYF
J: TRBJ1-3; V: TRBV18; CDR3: CASSRDSSGNTIYF
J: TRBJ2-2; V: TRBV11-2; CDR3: CASSLGVSSGRFAGELFF
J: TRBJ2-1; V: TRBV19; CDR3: CASSIPPTAGVPEQFF
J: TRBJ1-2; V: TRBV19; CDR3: CASSDPAGAVDGYTF
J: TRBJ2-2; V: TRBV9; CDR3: CASSELQGVGELFF
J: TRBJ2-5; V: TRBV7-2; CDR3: CASSFSGRAAAQYF
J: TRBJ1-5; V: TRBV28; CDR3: CASSPPPQDFSNQPQHF
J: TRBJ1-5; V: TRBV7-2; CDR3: CASSLAAPRGNQPQHF
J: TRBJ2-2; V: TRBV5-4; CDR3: CASSLTGGGGGELFF
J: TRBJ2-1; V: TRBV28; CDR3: CASSLAGSRNEQFF
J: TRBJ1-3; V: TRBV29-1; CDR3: CSVFLGQGGNTIYF
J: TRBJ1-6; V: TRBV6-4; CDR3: CASSYPTGIDSPLHF
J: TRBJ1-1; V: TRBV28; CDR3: CASSLPLPPQGSAEAFF
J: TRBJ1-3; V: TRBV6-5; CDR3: CASSSAWSSGNTIYF
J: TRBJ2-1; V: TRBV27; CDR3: CASSLRTSGNTYNEQFF
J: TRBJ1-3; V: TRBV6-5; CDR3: CASTFGGSGNTIYF
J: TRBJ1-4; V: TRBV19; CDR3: CASSIIGTGDEKLFF
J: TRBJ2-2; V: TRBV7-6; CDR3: CASSLAPGVNTGELFF
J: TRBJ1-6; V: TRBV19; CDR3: CASSRGTGRGNNSPLHF
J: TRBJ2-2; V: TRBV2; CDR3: CASTGREGAGELFF
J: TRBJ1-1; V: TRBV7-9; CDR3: CASSLAGTNTEAFF
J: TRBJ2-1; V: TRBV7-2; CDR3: CASSLAGTGDNEQFF
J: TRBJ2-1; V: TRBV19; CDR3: CASLGLAGGEQFF
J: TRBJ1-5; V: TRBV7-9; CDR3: CASSPAGRDNQPQHF
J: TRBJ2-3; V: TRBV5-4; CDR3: CASSLAGGDDTQYF
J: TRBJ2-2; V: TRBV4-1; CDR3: CASSQMQTLNTGELFF
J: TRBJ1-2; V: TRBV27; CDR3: CASSLSRQGYGYTF
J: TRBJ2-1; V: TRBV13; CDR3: CASRRLAFNEQFF
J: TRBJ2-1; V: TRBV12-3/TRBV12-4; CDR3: CASSLHNEQFF
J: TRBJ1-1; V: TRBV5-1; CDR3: CASSLPPRGVNTEAFF
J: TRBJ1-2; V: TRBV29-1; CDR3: CSVERQGFDGYTF
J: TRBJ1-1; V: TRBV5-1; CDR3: CASSQGGNTEAFF
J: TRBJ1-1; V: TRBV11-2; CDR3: CASSLTGGDTEAFF
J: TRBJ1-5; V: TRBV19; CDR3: CASANWGEYSNQPQHF
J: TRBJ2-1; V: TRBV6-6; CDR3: CASRTGTGGNEQFF
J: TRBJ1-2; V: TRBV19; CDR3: CASRTVTEMFGGYTF
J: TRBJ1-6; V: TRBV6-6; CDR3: CASSRTGTENSPLHF
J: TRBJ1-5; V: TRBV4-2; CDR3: CASSPRGDNQPQHF
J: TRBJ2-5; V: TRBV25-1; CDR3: CASSELGGLAGGETQYF